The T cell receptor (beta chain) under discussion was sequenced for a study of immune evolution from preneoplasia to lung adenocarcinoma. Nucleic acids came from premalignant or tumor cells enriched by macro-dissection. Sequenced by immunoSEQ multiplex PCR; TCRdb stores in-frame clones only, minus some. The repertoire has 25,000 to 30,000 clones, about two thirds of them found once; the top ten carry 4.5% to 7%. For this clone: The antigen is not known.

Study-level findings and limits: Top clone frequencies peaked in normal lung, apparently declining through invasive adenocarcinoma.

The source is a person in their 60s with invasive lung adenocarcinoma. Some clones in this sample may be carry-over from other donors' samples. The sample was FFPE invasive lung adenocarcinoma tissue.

This CDR3 is CASSLSGGRSGELFF. The CDR3 DNA follows: TGTGCCAGCAGCCTTAGCGGTGGGAGATCCGGGGAGCTGTTTTTT. This chain links TRBV7-3 with TRBJ2-2, with D possibly matching TRBD2 (6 bases). The CDR3 is made up of 15 amino acids. Germline V lookup: CDR1 SGHTA, CDR2 FQGTGA. V lost 5 bases and J lost 6, with 16 bases in between.